The sequence of this T cell receptor (beta chain) was determined in a study of PD-L1 blockade in urothelial cancer. The protocol was immunoSEQ multiplex PCR, while the TCRdb copy is restricted to in-frame clones and leaves out a portion. The sample yields roughly 60,000 clones, almost 85% seen once. The CDR3 has 15 residues. Germline CDR1 and CDR2: SSHAT and FNYEAQ (reference sequence). Turning to this clone: Sequence at one end of the junction differs from germline and may be a read error.

The chain joins TRBV7-7 to TRBJ2-1; 8 bases are a match to TRBD2. The sequence derives from a man between 65 and 85 years old with urothelial cancer. The material sequenced was PBMCs, taken around atezolizumab (anti-PD-L1) treatment. The DNA of the CDR3 is TGTGCTAGCAGCTTAGAGGCGGGAGGACACAATGAGCAGTTCTTC. Amino acid sequence: CASSLEAGGHNEQFF.